These T cell receptor beta chains were read from a single sample in a study of T-cell memory formation after mild COVID-19. MiXCR, run by TCRdb on the 5' RACE reads, gives a single entry per CDR3 protein. The repertoire holds roughly 400,000 distinct CDR3 sequences, around 17% seen once, with 20% to 25% in the top ten. Source material: PBMCs or a T cell subset sorted from them (not recorded which). These TCRs come from a man aged 18 to 30 who had mild COVID-19 (a few samples of this study predate the infection). Cell type and time point are not known. Both conserved end residues are part of each CDR3. The order of the fields is D gene, V gene, J gene, clone size, CDR3 length, CDR3 DNA, CDR3 protein. The D gene is left open where the match is weak. Size is stated for part of the rows, as once, few or many counts, or as a class when the clone is expanded.

d_gene: TRBD2
v_gene: TRBV5-4
j_gene: TRBJ2-4
abundance: .
len: 16
CDR3nt: TGTGCCAGCAGCTTAGGACTAGCGGGGACCCGGAACATTCAGTACTTC
CDR3aa: CASSLGLAGTRNIQYF

d_gene: TRBD1
v_gene: TRBV7-2
j_gene: TRBJ2-5
abundance: .
len: 15
CDR3nt: TGTGCCAGCAGCTCTTCCCGGACAGGGGGAAAGACCCAGTACTTC
CDR3aa: CASSSSRTGGKTQYF

d_gene: TRBD2
v_gene: TRBV6-6
j_gene: TRBJ2-7
abundance: .
len: 16
CDR3nt: TGTGCCAGCAGTTACTCGTTTATAGCGGGGGGAAGCGAGCAGTACTTC
CDR3aa: CASSYSFIAGGSEQYF

d_gene: .
v_gene: TRBV6-5
j_gene: TRBJ2-5
abundance: few
len: 15
CDR3nt: TGTGCCAGCAGTTTCCAAGCCGCGGGCGGAGAGACCCAGTACTTC
CDR3aa: CASSFQAAGGETQYF

d_gene: .
v_gene: TRBV12-3/TRBV12-4
j_gene: TRBJ1-1
abundance: .
len: 14
CDR3nt: TGTGCCAGTTCGGGACGGCGTGTCAACACTGAAGCTTTCTTT
CDR3aa: CASSGRRVNTEAFF

d_gene: TRBD1
v_gene: TRBV7-9
j_gene: TRBJ2-3
abundance: .
len: 15
CDR3nt: TGTGCCAGCAGCTCCGGACAGGGGATCACAGATACGCAGTATTTT
CDR3aa: CASSSGQGITDTQYF

d_gene: .
v_gene: TRBV6-6
j_gene: TRBJ2-7
abundance: .
len: 13
CDR3nt: TGTGCCACTCATACAGGGTTTGAATACGAGCAGTACTTC
CDR3aa: CATHTGFEYEQYF

d_gene: .
v_gene: TRBV5-1
j_gene: TRBJ1-2
abundance: .
len: 14
CDR3nt: TGCGCCAGCAGCTTGGGACTGCGGGACTATGGCTACACCTTC
CDR3aa: CASSLGLRDYGYTF

d_gene: .
v_gene: TRBV14
j_gene: TRBJ2-3
abundance: .
len: 14
CDR3nt: TGTGCCAGCAGGTCTGGGGGCGCATGGAATACGCAGTATTTT
CDR3aa: CASRSGGAWNTQYF

d_gene: TRBD1
v_gene: TRBV5-1
j_gene: TRBJ1-6
abundance: .
len: 15
CDR3nt: TGCGCCAGCAGCTTGTACGACAGGGATAATTCACCCCTCCACTTT
CDR3aa: CASSLYDRDNSPLHF

d_gene: .
v_gene: TRBV7-2
j_gene: TRBJ1-2
abundance: few
len: 13
CDR3nt: TGTGCCAGCAGCTCTACAGGAATCTATGGCTACACCTTC
CDR3aa: CASSSTGIYGYTF

d_gene: .
v_gene: TRBV4-1
j_gene: TRBJ2-3
abundance: .
len: 12
CDR3nt: TGCGCCAGCAGCGGCCTACCCAATACGCAGTATTTT
CDR3aa: CASSGLPNTQYF

d_gene: TRBD2
v_gene: TRBV20-1
j_gene: TRBJ2-1
abundance: few
len: 15
CDR3nt: TGCAGTGCTAGGCAAGCTAGCGGGAGATACAATGAGCAGTTCTTC
CDR3aa: CSARQASGRYNEQFF

d_gene: .
v_gene: TRBV30
j_gene: TRBJ2-7
abundance: .
len: 10
CDR3nt: TGTGCCTGGGGACGGATCGAGCAGTACTTC
CDR3aa: CAWGRIEQYF

d_gene: TRBD1
v_gene: TRBV6-1
j_gene: TRBJ1-2
abundance: few
len: 15
CDR3nt: TGTGCCAGCAGTTCCGGGGGGACAGATAACTATGGCTACACCTTC
CDR3aa: CASSSGGTDNYGYTF

d_gene: .
v_gene: TRBV5-1
j_gene: TRBJ1-2
abundance: many
len: 13
CDR3nt: TGCGCCAGCAGCTTGGACAAGAACTATGGCTACACCTTC
CDR3aa: CASSLDKNYGYTF

d_gene: .
v_gene: TRBV12-3/TRBV12-4
j_gene: TRBJ1-3
abundance: few
len: 13
CDR3nt: TGTGCCAGCAGTTCAAGACAGACGAACACCATATATTTT
CDR3aa: CASSSRQTNTIYF

d_gene: .
v_gene: TRBV24-1
j_gene: TRBJ2-5
abundance: .
len: 15
CDR3nt: TGTGCCACCAGTGATTTTGGGGGTTCCTCGGAGACCCAGTACTTC
CDR3aa: CATSDFGGSSETQYF

d_gene: TRBD1
v_gene: TRBV20-1
j_gene: TRBJ2-3
abundance: .
len: 14
CDR3nt: TGCAGTGCTCAGGACAGGGGGCGCATGGATACGCAGTATTTT
CDR3aa: CSAQDRGRMDTQYF

d_gene: TRBD2
v_gene: TRBV7-3
j_gene: TRBJ2-6
abundance: once
len: 16
CDR3nt: TGTGCCAGCAGCTCCGGGGGGGGCTCTGGGGCCAACGTCCTGACTTTC
CDR3aa: CASSSGGGSGANVLTF

d_gene: TRBD2
v_gene: TRBV7-3
j_gene: TRBJ2-1
abundance: once
len: 15
CDR3nt: TGTGCCAGCACCCCTATAGCGGGGGGGATAAATGAGCAGTTCTTC
CDR3aa: CASTPIAGGINEQFF

d_gene: .
v_gene: TRBV9
j_gene: TRBJ2-5
abundance: .
len: 14
CDR3nt: TGTGCCAGCAGCGAGGGGTCAAGGCCGGGGACCCAGTACTTC
CDR3aa: CASSEGSRPGTQYF

d_gene: .
v_gene: TRBV7-8
j_gene: TRBJ1-3
abundance: .
len: 14
CDR3nt: TGTGCCAGCAGCTTAGAGGCTCTAGGAAACACCATATATTTT
CDR3aa: CASSLEALGNTIYF

d_gene: .
v_gene: TRBV6-5
j_gene: TRBJ1-1
abundance: few
len: 15
CDR3nt: TGTGCCAGCAGTTACTCTATCGGGGCGAACACTGAAGCTTTCTTT
CDR3aa: CASSYSIGANTEAFF

d_gene: .
v_gene: TRBV5-1
j_gene: TRBJ1-5
abundance: .
len: 15
CDR3nt: TGCGCCAGCAGCTTGACAGCCTACGGGGATCAGCCCCAGCATTTT
CDR3aa: CASSLTAYGDQPQHF

d_gene: .
v_gene: TRBV7-2
j_gene: TRBJ2-5
abundance: .
len: 13
CDR3nt: TGTGCCAGCAGCCTACGGTTCGCGGAGACCCAGTACTTC
CDR3aa: CASSLRFAETQYF

d_gene: .
v_gene: TRBV28
j_gene: TRBJ2-5
abundance: .
len: 14
CDR3nt: TGTGCCAGCAGTTTTAAGGGGTACAGAGAGACCCAGTACTTC
CDR3aa: CASSFKGYRETQYF

d_gene: .
v_gene: TRBV7-2
j_gene: TRBJ1-2
abundance: few
len: 15
CDR3nt: TGTGCCAGCAGCTTAGAAACGCTCCGCCCCTATGGCTACACCTTC
CDR3aa: CASSLETLRPYGYTF

d_gene: TRBD1
v_gene: TRBV7-2
j_gene: TRBJ2-3
abundance: few
len: 16
CDR3nt: TGTGCCAGCAGCTTCGCCGGGACAGGGGGTATAGATACGCAGTATTTT
CDR3aa: CASSFAGTGGIDTQYF

d_gene: .
v_gene: TRBV28
j_gene: TRBJ1-1
abundance: .
len: 10
CDR3nt: TGTGCCAGCAAAACGGATGAAGCTTTCTTT
CDR3aa: CASKTDEAFF

d_gene: TRBD2
v_gene: TRBV6-6
j_gene: TRBJ2-1
abundance: .
len: 17
CDR3nt: TGTGCCAGCAGTCCCTCCTCGACTAGCGGGAGTTTCTATGAGCAGTTCTTC
CDR3aa: CASSPSSTSGSFYEQFF

d_gene: .
v_gene: TRBV5-6
j_gene: TRBJ1-4
abundance: .
len: 13
CDR3nt: TGTGCCAGCAGCTTGTGGGGGACCGAAAAACTGTTTTTT
CDR3aa: CASSLWGTEKLFF

d_gene: .
v_gene: TRBV10-3
j_gene: TRBJ1-5
abundance: few
len: 18
CDR3nt: TGTGCCATCGGGGCGTCGGGTGTTAGAGGGGACGGCAATCAGCCCCAGCATTTT
CDR3aa: CAIGASGVRGDGNQPQHF

d_gene: TRBD1
v_gene: TRBV3-1
j_gene: TRBJ2-7
abundance: .
len: 14
CDR3nt: TGTGCCAGCAGCCAAGAGCCAGGGGGCTACGAGCAGTACTTC
CDR3aa: CASSQEPGGYEQYF

d_gene: .
v_gene: TRBV10-2
j_gene: TRBJ2-3
abundance: few
len: 13
CDR3nt: TGCGCCAGCAGTGAGTCGGTCCGGAATACGCAGTATTTT
CDR3aa: CASSESVRNTQYF

d_gene: .
v_gene: TRBV5-1
j_gene: TRBJ1-2
abundance: .
len: 13
CDR3nt: TGCGCCAGCAGCTTCGCAGGGGAAACTGGCTACACCTTC
CDR3aa: CASSFAGETGYTF

d_gene: .
v_gene: TRBV7-6
j_gene: TRBJ1-4
abundance: many
len: 11
CDR3nt: TGTGCCAGCAGCACTAATGAAAAACTGTTTTTT
CDR3aa: CASSTNEKLFF

d_gene: .
v_gene: TRBV4-1
j_gene: TRBJ1-5
abundance: .
len: 15
CDR3nt: TGCGCCAGCAGCCAAGCCGGGGCCAACAATCAGCCCCAGCATTTT
CDR3aa: CASSQAGANNQPQHF

d_gene: .
v_gene: TRBV7-2
j_gene: TRBJ2-7
abundance: few
len: 14
CDR3nt: TGTGCCAGCAGCTTAAACAGGGTTGGTTACGAGCAGTACTTC
CDR3aa: CASSLNRVGYEQYF

d_gene: .
v_gene: TRBV20-1
j_gene: TRBJ2-2
abundance: few
len: 15
CDR3nt: TGCAGTGCTTGGGCGGGGGACACGAACACCGGGGAGCTGTTTTTT
CDR3aa: CSAWAGDTNTGELFF

d_gene: .
v_gene: TRBV12-3/TRBV12-4
j_gene: TRBJ1-1
abundance: .
len: 14
CDR3nt: TGTGCCAGCAGTTTCGGGGGGATGAACACTGAAGCTTTCTTT
CDR3aa: CASSFGGMNTEAFF

d_gene: .
v_gene: TRBV7-3
j_gene: TRBJ1-2
abundance: .
len: 13
CDR3nt: TGTGCCAGCAGCTTAGAGGGAGAGGGTGGCTACACCTTC
CDR3aa: CASSLEGEGGYTF

d_gene: TRBD1
v_gene: TRBV5-6
j_gene: TRBJ2-1
abundance: .
len: 14
CDR3nt: TGTGCCAGCAGCTCCCTTCGACAGGGCAATGAGCAGTTCTTC
CDR3aa: CASSSLRQGNEQFF

d_gene: .
v_gene: TRBV12-3/TRBV12-4
j_gene: TRBJ2-1
abundance: few
len: 15
CDR3nt: TGTGCCAGCAGTTTTCCGGGGGCCCCTAGTAATGAGCAGTTCTTC
CDR3aa: CASSFPGAPSNEQFF

d_gene: .
v_gene: TRBV4-3
j_gene: TRBJ1-1
abundance: .
len: 13
CDR3nt: TGCGCCAGCAGCCATGCCCAGAACACTGAAGCTTTCTTT
CDR3aa: CASSHAQNTEAFF

d_gene: .
v_gene: TRBV7-2
j_gene: TRBJ2-1
abundance: .
len: 13
CDR3nt: TGTGCCAGCAGCTTAGCGTTTTGGGATGAGCAGTTCTTC
CDR3aa: CASSLAFWDEQFF

d_gene: .
v_gene: TRBV7-9
j_gene: TRBJ1-6
abundance: few
len: 16
CDR3nt: TGTGCCAGCAGCTCGGGACTGGGAGGGTACGGTTCACCCCTCCACTTT
CDR3aa: CASSSGLGGYGSPLHF

d_gene: TRBD2
v_gene: TRBV11-2
j_gene: TRBJ2-1
abundance: .
len: 15
CDR3nt: TGTGCCAGCAGCTTAAGCGGGGGCCACTACAATGAGCAGTTCTTC
CDR3aa: CASSLSGGHYNEQFF

d_gene: .
v_gene: TRBV6-5
j_gene: TRBJ1-4
abundance: few
len: 14
CDR3nt: TGTGCCAGCATCGTCTGGGACCTTAATGAAAAACTGTTTTTT
CDR3aa: CASIVWDLNEKLFF

d_gene: TRBD1
v_gene: TRBV27
j_gene: TRBJ1-1
abundance: .
len: 14
CDR3nt: TGTGCCAGCAGTTTATCCAGGGGGCGCACTGAAGCTTTCTTT
CDR3aa: CASSLSRGRTEAFF